One sample yielded the 5 T cell receptor beta chains listed below, sequenced in a study of radiotherapy plus CTLA-4 blockade in lung cancer. Assay: immunoSEQ multiplex PCR; the TCRdb copy retains only in-frame clones and omits some. The table includes tens of thousands of clones, roughly four fifths detected once. The sequencing here drew on peripheral blood, taken from a patient treated with radiotherapy plus ipilimumab. The receptors originated from a human donor with non-small cell lung cancer who had stable disease on radiotherapy plus ipilimumab.

This clone was picked up one time. The chain's CDR3 is CASSIQKRDLFTDTQYF. In nucleotides, the CDR3 is TGTGCCAGTAGTATTCAAAAAAGGGACCTTTTCACAGATACGCAGTATTTT. The gene calls are TRBV19 and TRBJ2-3, with D possibly being TRBD1 or TRBD2 (5 bases each). The CDR3 is 17 amino acids. From germline, CDR1 is LNHDA and CDR2 SQIVND (reference sequence). V was trimmed by 3 bases and J by 2 bases, leaving 18 bases between them.

This clone has just a few counts. The CDR3 nucleotides are TGTGCCAGCAGCTTAGCGCAAGGGAACTTCCAGTACTTC. Its protein product is CASSLAQGNFQYF. This chain joins TRBV7-2 and TRBJ2-7; D gene uncertain. From germline, CDR1 is SGHTA and CDR2 FQGNSA. CDR3 size: 13 residues. The V end was cut by 0 bases, the J end by 10 bases, with 13 bases between.

Points on this clone: Other nucleotide sequences in the sample specify the same CDR3. The chain carries TRBV11-2 and TRBJ1-1, with a possible D match to TRBD1 (5 bases). Trimming pared 3 bases from V and 5 bases from J, leaving 10 bases between. This CDR3 contains 13 residues. In germline, CDR1 is SGHAT, CDR2 FQNNGV. CDR3 bases: TGTGCCAGCAGCTTCAAGGGGTATACTGAAGCTTTCTTT. Amino acid sequence: CASSFKGYTEAFF.

The chain links TRBV28 to TRBJ1-2, with TRBD1 matching 7 bases. The germline V gene encodes CDR1 MDHEN and CDR2 SYDVKM. The length of the CDR3 is 14 residues. Trimming cost V 3 bases and J 8 bases; bases outside gene matches: 9. CDR3 in DNA: TGTGCCAGCAGTTTGGGGGGGACAGCCGCGGGCTACACCTTC. Translating it yields CASSLGGTAAGYTF.

This sequence joins TRBV27 and TRBJ2-2; tentatively, D is TRBD2 (6 bases). The V and J ends lost 3 bases and 6 bases respectively, with 14 bases between them. The CDR3 is 15 amino acids. Germline-derived CDR1 and CDR2 are MNHEY and SMNVEV (reference sequence). This CDR3 reads CASSFYGSSAGELFF. For the CDR3, the DNA is TGTGCCAGCAGTTTCTACGGGAGTAGCGCCGGGGAGCTGTTTTTT.